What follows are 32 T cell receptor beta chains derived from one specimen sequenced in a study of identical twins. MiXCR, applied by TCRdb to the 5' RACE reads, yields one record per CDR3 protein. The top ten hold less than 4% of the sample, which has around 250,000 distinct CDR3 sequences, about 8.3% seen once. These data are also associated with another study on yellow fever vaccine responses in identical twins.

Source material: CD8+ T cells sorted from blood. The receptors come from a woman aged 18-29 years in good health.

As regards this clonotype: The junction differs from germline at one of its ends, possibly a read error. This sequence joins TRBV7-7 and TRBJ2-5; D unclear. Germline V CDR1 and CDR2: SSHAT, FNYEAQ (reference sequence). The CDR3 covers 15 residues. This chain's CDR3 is CASSDNMDLQETQYF. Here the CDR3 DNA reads TGTGCTAGCAGCGATAACATGGACCTCCAAGAGACCCAGTACTTC.

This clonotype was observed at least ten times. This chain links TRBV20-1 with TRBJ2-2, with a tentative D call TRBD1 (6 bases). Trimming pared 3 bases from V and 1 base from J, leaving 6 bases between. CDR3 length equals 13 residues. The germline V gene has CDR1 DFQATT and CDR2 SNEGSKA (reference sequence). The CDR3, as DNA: TGCAGTGCTAGGGGACAGAACACCGGGGAGCTGTTTTTT. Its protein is CSARGQNTGELFF.

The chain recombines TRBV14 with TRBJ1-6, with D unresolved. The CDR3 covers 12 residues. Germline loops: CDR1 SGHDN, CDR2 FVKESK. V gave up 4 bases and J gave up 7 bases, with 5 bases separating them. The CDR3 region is CASSPWNSPLHF. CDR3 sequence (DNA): TGTGCCAGCAGCCCTTGGAATTCACCCCTCCACTTT.

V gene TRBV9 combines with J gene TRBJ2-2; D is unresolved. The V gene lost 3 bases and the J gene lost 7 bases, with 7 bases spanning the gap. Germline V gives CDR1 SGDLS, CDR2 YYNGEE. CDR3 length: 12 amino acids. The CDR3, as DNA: TGTGCCAGCAGCGCTAGGGACGGGGAGCTGTTTTTT. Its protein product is CASSARDGELFF. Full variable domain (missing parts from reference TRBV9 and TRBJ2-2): DSGVTQTPKHLITATGQRVTLRCSPRSGDLSVYWYQQSLDQGLQFLIQYYNGEERAKGNILERFSAQQFPDLHSELNLSSLELGDSALYFCASSARDGELFFGEGSRLTVL.

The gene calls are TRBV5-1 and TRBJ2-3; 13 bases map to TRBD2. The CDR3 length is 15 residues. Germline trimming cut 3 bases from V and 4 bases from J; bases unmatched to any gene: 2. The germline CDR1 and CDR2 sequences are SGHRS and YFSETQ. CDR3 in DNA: TGCGCCAGCAGCTCCGGGACTAGCGGGGCAGATACGCAGTATTTT. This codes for CASSSGTSGADTQYF.

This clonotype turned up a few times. CDR3 protein: CASSVAGGQDTQYF. CDR3 in DNA: TGTGCCAGCAGCGTAGCGGGGGGGCAAGATACGCAGTATTTT. The rearrangement joins TRBV6-4 to TRBJ2-3; 11 bases are shared with TRBD2. This CDR3 spans 14 amino acids. Germline-derived CDR1 and CDR2 are MRHNA and SNTAGT. With 6 bases clipped from V and 5 bases from J, the junction kept 4 bases outside the gene matches.

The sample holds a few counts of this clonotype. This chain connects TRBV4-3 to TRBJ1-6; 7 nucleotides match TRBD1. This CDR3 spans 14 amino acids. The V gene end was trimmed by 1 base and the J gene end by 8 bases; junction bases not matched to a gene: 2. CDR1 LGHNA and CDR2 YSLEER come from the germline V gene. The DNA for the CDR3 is TGCGCCAGCAGCCAAGGACAGGGTGATTCACCCCTCCACTTT. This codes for CASSQGQGDSPLHF.

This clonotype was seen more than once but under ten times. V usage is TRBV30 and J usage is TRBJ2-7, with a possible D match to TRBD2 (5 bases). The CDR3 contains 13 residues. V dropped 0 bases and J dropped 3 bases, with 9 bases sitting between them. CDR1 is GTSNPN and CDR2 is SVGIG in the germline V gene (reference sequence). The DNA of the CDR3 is TGTGCCTGGAGTGTAAATAGCGTCTACGAGCAGTACTTC. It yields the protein CAWSVNSVYEQYF.

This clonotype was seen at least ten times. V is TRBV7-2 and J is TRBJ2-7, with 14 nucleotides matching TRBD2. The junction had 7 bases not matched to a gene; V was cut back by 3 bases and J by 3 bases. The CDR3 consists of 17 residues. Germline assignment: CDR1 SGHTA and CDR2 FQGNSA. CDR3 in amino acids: CASSFGTSGSGGYEQYF. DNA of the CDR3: TGTGCCAGCAGCTTTGGGACTAGCGGGAGCGGCGGCTACGAGCAGTACTTC.

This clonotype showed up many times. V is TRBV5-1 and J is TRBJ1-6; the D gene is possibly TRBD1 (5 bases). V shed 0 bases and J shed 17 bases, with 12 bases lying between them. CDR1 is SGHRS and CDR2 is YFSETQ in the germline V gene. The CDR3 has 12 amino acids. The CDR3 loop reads CASSLDQGKFHF. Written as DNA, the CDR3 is TGCGCCAGCAGCTTGGATCAGGGCAAATTCCACTTT.

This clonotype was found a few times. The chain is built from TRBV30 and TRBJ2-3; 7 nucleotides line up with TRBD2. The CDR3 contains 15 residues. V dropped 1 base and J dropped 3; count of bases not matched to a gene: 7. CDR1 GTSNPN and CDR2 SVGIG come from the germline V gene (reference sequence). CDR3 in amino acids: CAWSASGLWTDTQYF. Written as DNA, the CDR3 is TGTGCCTGGAGTGCTAGCGGCCTATGGACAGATACGCAGTATTTT.

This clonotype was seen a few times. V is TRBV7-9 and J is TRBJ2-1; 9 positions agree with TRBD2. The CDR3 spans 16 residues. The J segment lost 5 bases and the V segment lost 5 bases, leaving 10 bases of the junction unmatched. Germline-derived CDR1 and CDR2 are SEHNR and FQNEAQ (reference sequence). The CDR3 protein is CASSPLEREVDNEQFF. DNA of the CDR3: TGTGCCAGCAGCCCCCTGGAGCGGGAGGTCGACAATGAGCAGTTCTTC. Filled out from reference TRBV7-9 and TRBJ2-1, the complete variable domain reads DTGVSQNPRHKITKRGQNVTFRCDPISEHNRLYWYRQTLGQGPEFLTYFQNEAQLEKSRLLSDRFSAERPKGSFSTLEIQRTEQGDSAMYLCASSPLEREVDNEQFFGPGTRLTVL.

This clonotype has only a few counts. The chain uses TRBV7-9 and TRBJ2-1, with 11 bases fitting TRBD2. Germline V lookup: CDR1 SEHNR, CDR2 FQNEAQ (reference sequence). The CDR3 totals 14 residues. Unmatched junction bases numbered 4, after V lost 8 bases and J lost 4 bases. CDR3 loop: CASGGLAGYNEQFF. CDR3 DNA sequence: TGTGCCAGCGGAGGACTAGCGGGTTACAATGAGCAGTTCTTC.

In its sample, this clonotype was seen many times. In DNA, the CDR3 is TGCGCCAGCAGCCAAGATCGAGCTAGCGGGTTTAACAATGAGCAGTTCTTC. It yields the protein CASSQDRASGFNNEQFF. V gene TRBV4-3 combines with J gene TRBJ2-1; 8 bases fit TRBD2. J gave up 5 bases and V 0 bases, and 9 bases lay outside the gene matches. CDR3 length: 17 residues. CDR1 and CDR2 from the germline V gene are LGHNA and YSLEER.

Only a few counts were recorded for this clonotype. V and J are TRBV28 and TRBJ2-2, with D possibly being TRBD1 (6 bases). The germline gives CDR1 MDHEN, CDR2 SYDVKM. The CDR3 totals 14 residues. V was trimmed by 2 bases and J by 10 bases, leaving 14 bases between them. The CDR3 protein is CASSLAGVGVELFF. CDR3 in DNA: TGTGCCAGCAGTTTAGCAGGGGTCGGCGTGGAGCTGTTTTTT. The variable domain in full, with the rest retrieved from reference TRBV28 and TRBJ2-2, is DVKVTQSSRYLVKRTGEKVFLECVQDMDHENMFWYRQDPGLGLRLIYFSYDVKMKEKGDIPEGYSVSREKKERFSLILESASTNQTSMYLCASSLAGVGVELFFGEGSRLTVL.

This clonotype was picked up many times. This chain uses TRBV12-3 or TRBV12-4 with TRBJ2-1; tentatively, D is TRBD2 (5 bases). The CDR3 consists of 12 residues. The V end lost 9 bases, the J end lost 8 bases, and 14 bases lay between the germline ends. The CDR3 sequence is CASTEGTDEQFF. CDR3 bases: TGTGCCAGTACAGAGGGAACGGATGAGCAGTTCTTC.

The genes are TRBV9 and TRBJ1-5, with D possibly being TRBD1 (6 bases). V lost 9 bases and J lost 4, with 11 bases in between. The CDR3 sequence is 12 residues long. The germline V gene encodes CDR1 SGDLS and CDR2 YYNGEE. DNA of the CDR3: TGTGCCACCCTAGGGGGGAATCAGCCCCAGCATTTT. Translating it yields CATLGGNQPQHF.

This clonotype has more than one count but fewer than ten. The CDR3 DNA is TGCGCCAGCAGCCAAGACGCGCCTAGCGGGAGTTCCGAGCAGTACTTC. Translating it yields CASSQDAPSGSSEQYF. The chain combines TRBV4-3 with TRBJ2-7, with TRBD2 matching over 10 bases. In germline, CDR1 is LGHNA, CDR2 YSLEER. The V segment lost 0 bases and the J segment 6 bases; nucleotides outside the gene matches: 8. This CDR3 region has 16 residues.

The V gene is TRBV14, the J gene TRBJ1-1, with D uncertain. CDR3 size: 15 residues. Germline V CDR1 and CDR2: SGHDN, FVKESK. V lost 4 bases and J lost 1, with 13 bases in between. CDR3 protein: CASSPTYGSNTEAFF. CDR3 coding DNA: TGTGCCAGCAGCCCCACCTACGGATCGAACACTGAAGCTTTCTTT.

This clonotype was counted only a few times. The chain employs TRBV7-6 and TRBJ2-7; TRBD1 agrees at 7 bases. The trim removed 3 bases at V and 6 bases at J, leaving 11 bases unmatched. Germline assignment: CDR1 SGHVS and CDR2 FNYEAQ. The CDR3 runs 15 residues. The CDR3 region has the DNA TGTGCCAGCAGCTTTGAGGGGGCGACCGGATTCGAGCAGTACTTC. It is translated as CASSFEGATGFEQYF.

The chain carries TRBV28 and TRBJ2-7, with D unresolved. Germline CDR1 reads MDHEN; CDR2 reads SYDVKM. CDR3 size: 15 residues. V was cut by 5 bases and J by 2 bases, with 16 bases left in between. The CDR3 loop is CASSGTVLLTYEQYF. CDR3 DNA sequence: TGTGCCAGCAGTGGAACGGTTTTATTGACCTACGAGCAGTACTTC.

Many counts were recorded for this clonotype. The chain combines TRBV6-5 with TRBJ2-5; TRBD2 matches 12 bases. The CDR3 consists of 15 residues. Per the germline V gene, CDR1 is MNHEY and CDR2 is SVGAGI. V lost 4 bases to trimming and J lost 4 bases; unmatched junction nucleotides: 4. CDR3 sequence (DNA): TGTGCCAGCAGTTCCACTAGCGGGGGGTTAGAGACCCAGTACTTC. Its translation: CASSSTSGGLETQYF.

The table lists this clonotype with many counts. The CDR3 nucleotides read TGCAGCGGAACATGGACCTACGAGCAGTACTTC. The encoded protein is CSGTWTYEQYF. The V call is TRBV29-1, the J call TRBJ2-7; D is unresolved. Germline V lookup: CDR1 SQVTM, CDR2 ANQGSEA. The CDR3 contains 11 residues. The V gene lost 7 bases and the J gene lost 2 bases, with 9 bases spanning the gap.

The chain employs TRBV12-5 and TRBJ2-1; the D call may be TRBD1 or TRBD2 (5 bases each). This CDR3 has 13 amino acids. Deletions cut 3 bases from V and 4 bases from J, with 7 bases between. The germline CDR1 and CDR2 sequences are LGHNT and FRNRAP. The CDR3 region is CASGLEGYNEQFF. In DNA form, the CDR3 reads TGTGCTAGTGGTTTAGAGGGGTACAATGAGCAGTTCTTC.

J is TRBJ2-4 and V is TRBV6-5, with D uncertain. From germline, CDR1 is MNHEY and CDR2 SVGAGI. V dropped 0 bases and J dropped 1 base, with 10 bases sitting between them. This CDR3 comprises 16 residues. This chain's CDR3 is CASSYSTSVAKNIQYF. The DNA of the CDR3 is TGTGCCAGCAGTTACTCGACGAGTGTGGCCAAAAACATTCAGTACTTC.

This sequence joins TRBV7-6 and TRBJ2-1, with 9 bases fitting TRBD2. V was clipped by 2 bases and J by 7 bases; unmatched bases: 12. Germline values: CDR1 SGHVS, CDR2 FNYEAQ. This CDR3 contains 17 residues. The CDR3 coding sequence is TGTGCCAGCAGCTTATATTCAGGGGTAGCGGGAGAGAATGAGCAGTTCTTC. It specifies CASSLYSGVAGENEQFF.

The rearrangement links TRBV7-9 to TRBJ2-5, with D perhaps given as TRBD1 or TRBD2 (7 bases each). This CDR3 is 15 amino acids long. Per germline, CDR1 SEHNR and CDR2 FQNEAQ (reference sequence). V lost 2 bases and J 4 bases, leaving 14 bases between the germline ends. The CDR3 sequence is CASSLFDREGETQYF. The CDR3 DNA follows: TGTGCCAGCAGCTTATTTGACAGGGAGGGAGAGACCCAGTACTTC. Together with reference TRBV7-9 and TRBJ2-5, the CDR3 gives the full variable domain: DTGVSQNPRHKITKRGQNVTFRCDPISEHNRLYWYRQTLGQGPEFLTYFQNEAQLEKSRLLSDRFSAERPKGSFSTLEIQRTEQGDSAMYLCASSLFDREGETQYFGPGTRLLVL.

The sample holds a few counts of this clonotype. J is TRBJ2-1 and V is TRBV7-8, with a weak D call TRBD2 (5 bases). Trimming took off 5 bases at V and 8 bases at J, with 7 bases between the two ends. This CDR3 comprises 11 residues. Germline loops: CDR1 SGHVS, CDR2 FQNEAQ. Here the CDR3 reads CASSPDYEQFF. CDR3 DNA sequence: TGTGCCAGCAGCCCGGACTATGAGCAGTTCTTC.

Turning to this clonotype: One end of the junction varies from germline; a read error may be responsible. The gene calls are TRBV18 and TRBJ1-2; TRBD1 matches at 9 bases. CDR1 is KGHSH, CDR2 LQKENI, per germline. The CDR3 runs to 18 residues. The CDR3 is CASSPTRTGDLRLGGYTF. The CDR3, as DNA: TGTGCCAGTTCACCAACTCGGACAGGGGATCTACGGTTGGGAGGCTACACCTTC.

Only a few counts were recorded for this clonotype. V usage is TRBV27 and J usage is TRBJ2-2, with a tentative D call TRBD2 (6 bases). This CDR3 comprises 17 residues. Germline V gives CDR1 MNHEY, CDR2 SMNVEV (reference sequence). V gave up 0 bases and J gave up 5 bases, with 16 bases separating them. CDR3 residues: CASSLSLGRAGTGELFF. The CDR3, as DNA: TGTGCCAGCAGTTTATCGTTAGGCAGGGCGGGGACCGGGGAGCTGTTTTTT.

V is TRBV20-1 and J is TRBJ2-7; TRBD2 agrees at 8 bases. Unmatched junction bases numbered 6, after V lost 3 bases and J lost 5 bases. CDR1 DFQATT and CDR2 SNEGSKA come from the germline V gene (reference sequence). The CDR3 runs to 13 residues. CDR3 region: CSASTRGEDEQYF. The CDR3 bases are TGCAGTGCTAGTACGCGGGGGGAAGACGAGCAGTACTTC.

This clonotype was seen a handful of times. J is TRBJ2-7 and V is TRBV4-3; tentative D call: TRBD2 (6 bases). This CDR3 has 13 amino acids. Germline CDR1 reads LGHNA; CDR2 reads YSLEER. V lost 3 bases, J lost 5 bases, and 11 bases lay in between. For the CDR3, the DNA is TGCGCCAGCAGCCACACGGGAGCGAACGAGCAGTACTTC. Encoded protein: CASSHTGANEQYF.